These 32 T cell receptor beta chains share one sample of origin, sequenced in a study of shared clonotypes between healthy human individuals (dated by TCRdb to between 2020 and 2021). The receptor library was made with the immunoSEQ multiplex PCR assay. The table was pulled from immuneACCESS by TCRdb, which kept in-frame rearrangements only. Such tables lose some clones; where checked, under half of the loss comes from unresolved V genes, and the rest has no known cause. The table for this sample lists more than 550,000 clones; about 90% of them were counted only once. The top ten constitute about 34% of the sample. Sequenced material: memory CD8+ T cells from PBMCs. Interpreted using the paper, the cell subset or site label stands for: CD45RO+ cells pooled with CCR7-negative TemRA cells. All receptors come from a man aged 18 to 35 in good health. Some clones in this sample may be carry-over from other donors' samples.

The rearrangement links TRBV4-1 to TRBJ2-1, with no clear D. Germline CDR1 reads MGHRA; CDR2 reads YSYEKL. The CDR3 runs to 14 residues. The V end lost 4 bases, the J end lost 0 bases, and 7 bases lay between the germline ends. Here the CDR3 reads CASSPRSSYNEQFF. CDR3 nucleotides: TGCGCCAGCAGCCCCAGGAGCTCCTACAATGAGCAGTTCTTC.

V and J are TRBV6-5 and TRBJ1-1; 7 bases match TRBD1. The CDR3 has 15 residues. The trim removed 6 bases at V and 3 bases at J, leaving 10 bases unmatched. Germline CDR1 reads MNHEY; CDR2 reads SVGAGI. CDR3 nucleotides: TGTGCCAGCAGCAACCCCCTGAGGGGGCACACTGAAGCTTTCTTT. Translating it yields CASSNPLRGHTEAFF.

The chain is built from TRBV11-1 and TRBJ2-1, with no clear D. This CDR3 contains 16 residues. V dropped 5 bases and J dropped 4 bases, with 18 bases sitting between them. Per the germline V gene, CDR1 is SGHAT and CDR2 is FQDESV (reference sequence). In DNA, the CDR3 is TGTGCCAGCAGCCCGGACCCGGACGGCCTTTACAATGAGCAGTTCTTC. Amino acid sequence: CASSPDPDGLYNEQFF.

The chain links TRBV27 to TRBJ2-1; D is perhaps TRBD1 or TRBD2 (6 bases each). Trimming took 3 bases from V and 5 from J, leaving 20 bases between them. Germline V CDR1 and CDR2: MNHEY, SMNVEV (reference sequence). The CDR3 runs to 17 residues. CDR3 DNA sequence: TGTGCCAGCAGTTTCAGGACGGGGCGGGACACGGACAATGAGCAGTTCTTC. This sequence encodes CASSFRTGRDTDNEQFF.

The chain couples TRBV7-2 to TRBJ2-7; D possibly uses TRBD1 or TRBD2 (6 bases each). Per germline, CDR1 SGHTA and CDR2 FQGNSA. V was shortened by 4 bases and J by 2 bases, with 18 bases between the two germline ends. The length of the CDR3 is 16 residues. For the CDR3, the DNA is TGTGCCAGCAGCTCCCGAGGGGGGACATATGCCTACGAGCAGTACTTC. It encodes CASSSRGGTYAYEQYF. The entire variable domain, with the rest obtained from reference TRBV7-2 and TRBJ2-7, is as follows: GAGVSQSPSNKVTEKGKDVELRCDPISGHTALYWYRQSLGQGLEFLIYFQGNSAPDKSGLPSDRFSAERTGGSVSTLTIQRTQQEDSAVYLCASSSRGGTYAYEQYFGPGTRLTVT.

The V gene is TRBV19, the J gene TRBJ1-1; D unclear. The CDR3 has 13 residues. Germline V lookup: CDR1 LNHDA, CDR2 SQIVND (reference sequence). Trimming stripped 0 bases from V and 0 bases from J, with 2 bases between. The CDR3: CASSIELNTEAFF. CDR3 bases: TGTGCCAGTAGTATAGAACTGAACACTGAAGCTTTCTTT.

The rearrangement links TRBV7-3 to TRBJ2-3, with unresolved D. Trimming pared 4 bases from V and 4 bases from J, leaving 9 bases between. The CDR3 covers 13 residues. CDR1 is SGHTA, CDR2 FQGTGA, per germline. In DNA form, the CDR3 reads TGTGCCAGCAGCTCCCCAGATGCAGATACGCAGTATTTT. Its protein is CASSSPDADTQYF.

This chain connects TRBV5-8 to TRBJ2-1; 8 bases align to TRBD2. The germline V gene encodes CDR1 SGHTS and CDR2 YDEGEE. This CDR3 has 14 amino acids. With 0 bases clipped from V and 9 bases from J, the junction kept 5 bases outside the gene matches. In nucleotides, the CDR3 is TGTGCCAGCAGCTTGGCGGGAGGGCCAGGTGAGCAGTTCTTC. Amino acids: CASSLAGGPGEQFF.

CDR3 in amino acids: CARLEMNNNEQFF. In nucleotides, the CDR3 is TGTGCCCGGCTGGAGATGAACAACAATGAGCAGTTCTTC. The V and J genes are TRBV30 and TRBJ2-1, with unresolved D. The CDR3 is 13 amino acids. Trimming left V 8 bases short and J 5 bases short, with 16 bases between. Germline V gene sequence: CDR1 GTSNPN, CDR2 SVGIG (reference sequence).

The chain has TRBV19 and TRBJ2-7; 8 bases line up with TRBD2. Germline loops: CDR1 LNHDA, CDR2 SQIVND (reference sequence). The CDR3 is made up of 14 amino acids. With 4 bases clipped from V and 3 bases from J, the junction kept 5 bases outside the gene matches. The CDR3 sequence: CASSTTGTSYEQYF. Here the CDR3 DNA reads TGTGCCAGTAGTACTACCGGGACTAGCTACGAGCAGTACTTC. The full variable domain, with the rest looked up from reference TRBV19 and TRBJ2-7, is DGGITQSPKYLFRKEGQNVTLSCEQNLNHDAMYWYRQDPGQGLRLIYYSQIVNDFQKGDIAEGYSVSREKKESFPLTVTSAQKNPTAFYLCASSTTGTSYEQYFGPGTRLTVT.

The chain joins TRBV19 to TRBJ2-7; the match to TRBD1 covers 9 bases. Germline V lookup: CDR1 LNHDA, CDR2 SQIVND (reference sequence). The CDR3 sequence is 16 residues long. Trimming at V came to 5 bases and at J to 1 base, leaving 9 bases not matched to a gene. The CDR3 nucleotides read TGTGCCAGTAGTGCATGGGGGACAGGGAGATCCTACGAGCAGTACTTC. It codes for CASSAWGTGRSYEQYF.

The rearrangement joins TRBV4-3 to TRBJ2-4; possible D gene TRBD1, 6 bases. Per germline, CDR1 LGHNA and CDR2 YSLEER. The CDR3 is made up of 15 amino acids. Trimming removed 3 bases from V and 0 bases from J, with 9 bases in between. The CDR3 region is CASSHRTVAKNIQYF. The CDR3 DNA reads TGCGCCAGCAGCCATCGGACAGTAGCCAAAAACATTCAGTACTTC.

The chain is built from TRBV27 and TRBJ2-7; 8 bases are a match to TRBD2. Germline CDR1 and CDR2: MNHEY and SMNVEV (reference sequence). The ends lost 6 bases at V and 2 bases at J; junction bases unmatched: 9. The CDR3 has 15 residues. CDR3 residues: CASSSSGTKTYEQYF. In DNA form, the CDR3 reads TGTGCCAGCAGCAGTAGCGGGACAAAAACCTACGAGCAGTACTTC.

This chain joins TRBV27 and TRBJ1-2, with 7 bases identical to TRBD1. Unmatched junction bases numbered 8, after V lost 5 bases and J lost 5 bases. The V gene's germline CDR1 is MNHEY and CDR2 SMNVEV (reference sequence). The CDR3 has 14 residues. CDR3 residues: CASSPISTGYGYTF. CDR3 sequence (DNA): TGTGCCAGCAGTCCGATCTCGACAGGGTATGGCTACACCTTC.

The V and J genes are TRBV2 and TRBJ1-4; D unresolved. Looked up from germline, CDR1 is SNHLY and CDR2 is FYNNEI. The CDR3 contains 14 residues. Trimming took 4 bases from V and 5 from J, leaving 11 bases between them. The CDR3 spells CASSVGSDNEKLFF. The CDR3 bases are TGTGCCAGCAGTGTCGGGTCGGACAATGAAAAACTGTTTTTT.

CDR3 in amino acids: CASTFWTGAETQYF. In DNA, the CDR3 is TGTGCCAGCACCTTTTGGACAGGGGCAGAGACCCAGTACTTC. The rearrangement links TRBV7-9 to TRBJ2-5; TRBD1 aligns across 9 bases. The CDR3 runs 14 residues. The V gene end was trimmed by 7 bases and the J gene end by 4 bases; junction bases not matched to a gene: 7. The germline V gene has CDR1 SEHNR and CDR2 FQNEAQ (reference sequence).

The CDR3 DNA follows: TGTGCCAGCAGCACGACTAGCGGGAGGCCAGATACGCAGTATTTT. It translates to CASSTTSGRPDTQYF. The chain uses TRBV28 and TRBJ2-3; 13 bases agree with TRBD2. This CDR3 spans 15 amino acids. CDR1 and CDR2 (germline): MDHEN, SYDVKM. V was pared by 6 bases and J by 4 bases, with 4 bases of the junction left unmatched.

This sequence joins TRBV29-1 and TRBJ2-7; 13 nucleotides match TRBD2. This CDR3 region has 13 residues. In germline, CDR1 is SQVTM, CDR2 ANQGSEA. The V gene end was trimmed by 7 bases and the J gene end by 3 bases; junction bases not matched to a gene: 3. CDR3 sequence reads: CSAGTSGIYEQYF. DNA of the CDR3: TGCAGCGCGGGGACTAGCGGGATCTACGAGCAGTACTTC.

The CDR3 nucleotides are TGTGCCAGCAGTATTTCCCCCTGGAACACCGGGGAGCTGTTTTTT. It translates to CASSISPWNTGELFF. The gene calls are TRBV6-1 and TRBJ2-2; D unresolved. The CDR3 runs 15 residues. Per the germline V gene, CDR1 is MNHNS and CDR2 is SASEGT. V lost 5 bases, J lost 1 base, and 11 bases lay in between.

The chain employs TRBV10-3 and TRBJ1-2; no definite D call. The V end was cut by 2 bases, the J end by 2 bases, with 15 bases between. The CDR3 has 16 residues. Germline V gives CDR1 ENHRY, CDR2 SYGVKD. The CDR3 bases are TGTGCCATCAGTGAGACAATAAAACAGAGGAACTATGGCTACACCTTC. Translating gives CAISETIKQRNYGYTF.

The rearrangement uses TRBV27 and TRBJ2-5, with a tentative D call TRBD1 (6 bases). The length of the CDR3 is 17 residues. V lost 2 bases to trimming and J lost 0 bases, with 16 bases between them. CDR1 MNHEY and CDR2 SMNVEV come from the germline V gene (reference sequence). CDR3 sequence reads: CASSLNRERPYQETQYF. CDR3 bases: TGTGCCAGCAGTTTAAACAGGGAAAGGCCATACCAAGAGACCCAGTACTTC.

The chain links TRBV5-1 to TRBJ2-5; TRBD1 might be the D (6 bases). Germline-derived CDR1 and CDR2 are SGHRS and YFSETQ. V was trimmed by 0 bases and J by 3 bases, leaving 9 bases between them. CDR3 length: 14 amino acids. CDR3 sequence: CASSLVQGKETQYF. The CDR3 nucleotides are TGCGCCAGCAGCTTGGTCCAGGGGAAAGAGACCCAGTACTTC.

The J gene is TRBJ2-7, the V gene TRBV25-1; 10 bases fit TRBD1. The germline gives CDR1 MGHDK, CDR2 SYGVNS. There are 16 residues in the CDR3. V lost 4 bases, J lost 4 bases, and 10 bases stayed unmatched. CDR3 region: CASSGQGAVLRYEQYF. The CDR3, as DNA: TGTGCCAGCAGTGGACAGGGGGCAGTACTTAGGTACGAGCAGTACTTC.

CDR3 protein: CASSEWGAANEKLFF. DNA for the CDR3: TGTGCCAGCAGTGAGTGGGGGGCGGCCAATGAAAAACTGTTTTTT. This chain links TRBV6-1 with TRBJ1-4; weak D call: TRBD1 (6 bases). CDR3 size: 15 residues. The germline gives CDR1 MNHNS, CDR2 SASEGT. Trimming pared 3 bases from V and 5 bases from J, leaving 13 bases between.

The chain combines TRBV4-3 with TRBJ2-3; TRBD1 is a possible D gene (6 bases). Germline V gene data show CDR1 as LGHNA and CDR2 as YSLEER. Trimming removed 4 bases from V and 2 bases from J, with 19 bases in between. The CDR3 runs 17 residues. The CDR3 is CASSPGLQGGFTDTQYF. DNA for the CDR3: TGCGCCAGCAGCCCAGGCTTACAGGGCGGGTTCACAGATACGCAGTATTTT.

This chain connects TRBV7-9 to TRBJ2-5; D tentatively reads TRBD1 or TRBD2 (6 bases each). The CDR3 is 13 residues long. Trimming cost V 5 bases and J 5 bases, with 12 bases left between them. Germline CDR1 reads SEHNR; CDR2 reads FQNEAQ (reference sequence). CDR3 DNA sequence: TGTGCCAGCAGCCCCCTGGGGGGCGAGACCCAGTACTTC. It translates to CASSPLGGETQYF.

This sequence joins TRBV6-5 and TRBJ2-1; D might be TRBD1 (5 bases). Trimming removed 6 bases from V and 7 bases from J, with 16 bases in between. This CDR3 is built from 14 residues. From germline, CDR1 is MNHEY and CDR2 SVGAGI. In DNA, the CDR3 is TGTGCCAGCAGCCCACCGGCAGGGTATAATGAGCAGTTCTTC. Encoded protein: CASSPPAGYNEQFF.

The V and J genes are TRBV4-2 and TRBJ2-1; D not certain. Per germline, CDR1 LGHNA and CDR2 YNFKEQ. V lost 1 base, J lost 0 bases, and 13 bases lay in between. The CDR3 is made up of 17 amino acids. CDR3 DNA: TGTGCCAGCAGCCAAGGGGAACTACGTTACTCCTACAATGAGCAGTTCTTC. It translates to CASSQGELRYSYNEQFF.

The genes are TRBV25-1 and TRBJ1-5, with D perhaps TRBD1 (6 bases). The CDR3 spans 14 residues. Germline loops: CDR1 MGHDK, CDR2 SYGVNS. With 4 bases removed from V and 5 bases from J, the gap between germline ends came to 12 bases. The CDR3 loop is CASSVTGSHQPQHF. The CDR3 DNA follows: TGTGCCAGCAGTGTAACAGGGTCGCATCAGCCCCAGCATTTT.

CDR3 in amino acids: CASSFTGTPEAFF. CDR3 DNA: TGTGCCAGCAGCTTTACAGGGACCCCTGAAGCTTTCTTT. The V gene is TRBV11-2, the J gene TRBJ1-1; maybe TRBD1 (6 bases). CDR3 size: 13 residues. V dropped 3 bases and J dropped 6 bases, with 11 bases sitting between them. Per the germline V gene, CDR1 is SGHAT and CDR2 is FQNNGV. The whole variable domain, remainder taken from reference TRBV11-2 and TRBJ1-1, is EAGVAQSPRYKIIEKRQSVAFWCNPISGHATLYWYQQILGQGPKLLIQFQNNGVVDDSQLPKDRFSAERLKGVDSTLKIQPAKLEDSAVYLCASSFTGTPEAFFGQGTRLTVV.

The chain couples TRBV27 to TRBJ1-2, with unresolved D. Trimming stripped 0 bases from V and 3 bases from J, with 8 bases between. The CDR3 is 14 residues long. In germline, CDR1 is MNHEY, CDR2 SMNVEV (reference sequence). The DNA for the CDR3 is TGTGCCAGCAGTTTATCGGCGGCGGACTATGGCTACACCTTC. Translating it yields CASSLSAADYGYTF.

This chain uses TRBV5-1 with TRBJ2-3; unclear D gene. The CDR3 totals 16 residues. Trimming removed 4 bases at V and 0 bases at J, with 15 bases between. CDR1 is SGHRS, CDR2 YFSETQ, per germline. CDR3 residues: CASSGLSRMSTDTQYF. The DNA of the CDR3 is TGCGCCAGCAGCGGCCTCTCGCGGATGAGCACAGATACGCAGTATTTT.